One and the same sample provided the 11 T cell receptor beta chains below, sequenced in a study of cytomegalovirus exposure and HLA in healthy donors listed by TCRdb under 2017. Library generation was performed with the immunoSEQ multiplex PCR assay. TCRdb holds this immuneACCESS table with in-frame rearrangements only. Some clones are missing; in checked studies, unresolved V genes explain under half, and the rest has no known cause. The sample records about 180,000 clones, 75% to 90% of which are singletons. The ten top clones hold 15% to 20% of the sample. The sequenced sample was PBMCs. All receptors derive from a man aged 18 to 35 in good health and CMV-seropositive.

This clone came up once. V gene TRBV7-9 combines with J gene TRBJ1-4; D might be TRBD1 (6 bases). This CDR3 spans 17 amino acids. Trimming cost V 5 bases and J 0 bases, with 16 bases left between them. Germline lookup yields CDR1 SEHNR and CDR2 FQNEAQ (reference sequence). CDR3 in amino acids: CASSQRVQGTTNEKLFF. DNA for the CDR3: TGTGCCAGCAGCCAACGGGTACAGGGCACAACTAATGAAAAACTGTTTTTT.

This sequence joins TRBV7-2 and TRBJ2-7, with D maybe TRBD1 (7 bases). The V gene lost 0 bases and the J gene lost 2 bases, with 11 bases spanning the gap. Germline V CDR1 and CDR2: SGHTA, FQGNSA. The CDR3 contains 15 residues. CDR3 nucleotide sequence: TGTGCCAGCAGCTTAGCAGGAGGGGGCCCCTACGAGCAGTACTTC. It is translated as CASSLAGGGPYEQYF.

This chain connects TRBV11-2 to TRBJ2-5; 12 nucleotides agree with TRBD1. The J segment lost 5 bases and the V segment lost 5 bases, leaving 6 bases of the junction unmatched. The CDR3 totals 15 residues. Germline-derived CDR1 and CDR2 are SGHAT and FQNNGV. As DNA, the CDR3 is TGTGCCAGCAGCCCCGGGGGGACAGGGGGCGAGACCCAGTACTTC. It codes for CASSPGGTGGETQYF.

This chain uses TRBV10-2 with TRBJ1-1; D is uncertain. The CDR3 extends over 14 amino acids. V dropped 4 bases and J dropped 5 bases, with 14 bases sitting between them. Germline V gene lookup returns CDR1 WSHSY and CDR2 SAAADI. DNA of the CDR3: TGCGCCAGCAGTGCGGGGTCCGTAAAGACTGAAGCTTTCTTT. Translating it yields CASSAGSVKTEAFF.

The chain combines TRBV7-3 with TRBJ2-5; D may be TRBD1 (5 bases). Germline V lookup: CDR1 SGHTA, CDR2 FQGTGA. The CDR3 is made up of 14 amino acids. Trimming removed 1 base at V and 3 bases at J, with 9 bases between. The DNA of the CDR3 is TGTGCCAGCAGCTTAAGTTGGGGCGAAGAGACCCAGTACTTC. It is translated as CASSLSWGEETQYF.

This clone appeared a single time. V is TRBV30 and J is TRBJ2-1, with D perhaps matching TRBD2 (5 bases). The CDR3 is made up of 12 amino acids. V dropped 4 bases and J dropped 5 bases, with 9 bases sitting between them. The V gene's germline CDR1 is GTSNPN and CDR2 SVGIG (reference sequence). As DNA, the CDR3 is TGTGCCTGGACGTTCGGGGACAATGAGCAGTTCTTC. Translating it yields CAWTFGDNEQFF.

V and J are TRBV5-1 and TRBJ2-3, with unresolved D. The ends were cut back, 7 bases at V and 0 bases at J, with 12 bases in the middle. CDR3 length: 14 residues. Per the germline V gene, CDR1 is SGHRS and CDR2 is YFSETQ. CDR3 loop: CASGSDFSTDTQYF. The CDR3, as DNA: TGCGCCAGCGGGTCAGACTTTAGCACAGATACGCAGTATTTT.

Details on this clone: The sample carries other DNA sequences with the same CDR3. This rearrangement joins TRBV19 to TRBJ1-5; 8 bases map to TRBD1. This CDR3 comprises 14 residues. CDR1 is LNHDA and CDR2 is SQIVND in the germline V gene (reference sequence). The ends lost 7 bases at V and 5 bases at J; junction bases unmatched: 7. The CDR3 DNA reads TGTGCCAGTACTCCAACAGGGGGGTATCAGCCCCAGCATTTT. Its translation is CASTPTGGYQPQHF. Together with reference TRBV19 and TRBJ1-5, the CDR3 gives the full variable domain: DGGITQSPKYLFRKEGQNVTLSCEQNLNHDAMYWYRQDPGQGLRLIYYSQIVNDFQKGDIAEGYSVSREKKESFPLTVTSAQKNPTAFYLCASTPTGGYQPQHFGDGTRLSIL.

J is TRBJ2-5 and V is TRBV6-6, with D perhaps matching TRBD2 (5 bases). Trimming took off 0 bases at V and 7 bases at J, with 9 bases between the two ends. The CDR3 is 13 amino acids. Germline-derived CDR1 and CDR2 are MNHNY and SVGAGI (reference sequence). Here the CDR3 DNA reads TGTGCCAGCAGTTACTCAAAGGACTCGACCCAGTACTTC. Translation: CASSYSKDSTQYF.

DNA for the CDR3: TGTGCCAGCAGCCGGAGGTCGGGGTCCCTCACTGAAGCTTTCTTT. It is translated as CASSRRSGSLTEAFF. The rearrangement uses TRBV11-2 and TRBJ1-1; D is ambiguous. Between the trimmed V and J ends, which lost 5 bases and 4 bases, there was a span of 17 bases. The CDR3 runs to 15 residues. From germline, CDR1 is SGHAT and CDR2 FQNNGV. Full variable domain (missing parts from reference TRBV11-2 and TRBJ1-1): EAGVAQSPRYKIIEKRQSVAFWCNPISGHATLYWYQQILGQGPKLLIQFQNNGVVDDSQLPKDRFSAERLKGVDSTLKIQPAKLEDSAVYLCASSRRSGSLTEAFFGQGTRLTVV.

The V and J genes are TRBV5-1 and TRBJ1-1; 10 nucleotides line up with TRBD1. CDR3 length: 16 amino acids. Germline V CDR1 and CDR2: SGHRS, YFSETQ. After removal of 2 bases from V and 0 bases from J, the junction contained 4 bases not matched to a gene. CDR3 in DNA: TGCGCCAGCAGCTTCTCCGGGACAGGGGTGAACACTGAAGCTTTCTTT. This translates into CASSFSGTGVNTEAFF.